This record concerns one T cell receptor (beta chain) sequence. Antigen unknown. This entry comes from a study of blood T cells in healthy people across ages. General study points: Observed TCR beta diversity per million T cells went down as age went up. This fall followed a roughly linear course with age.

The authors ran a second PCR of 7 to 11 cycles using a sample-barcoded 5' primer and a J-beta primer mix. TCRdb re-called the 5' RACE reads through MiXCR, storing one row per CDR3 protein. The sample carries 780,000 or so distinct CDR3 sequences, about 61% recorded once. The sequenced material came from blood. This TCR was recovered from a man in his forties in good health.

CDR3: CASSLPGLARNEQFF. For the CDR3, the DNA is TGTGCCAGCAGCTTGCCGGGACTAGCGCGAAATGAGCAGTTCTTC. This rearrangement joins TRBV7-9 to TRBJ2-1; 10 bases agree with TRBD2. Germline V lookup: CDR1 SEHNR, CDR2 FQNEAQ (reference sequence). The CDR3 has 15 residues. The trim removed 3 bases at V and 7 bases at J, leaving 6 bases unmatched.